This T cell receptor (beta chain) was recorded in a study of neoadjuvant anti-PD-1 for oral cavity cancer. Study in general: Nivolumab at 3 mg/kg was mostly given biweekly, three to four doses, pre-surgery. Patients without progression got a fourth dose around day 43. Study observations and caveats: Higher pretreatment blood Treg/Th17 ratios correlated with higher pretreatment blood and lower post-treatment tumor TCRbeta clonality.

The assay was immunoSEQ multiplex PCR, and TCRdb's table has in-frame clones only and misses some. The profile shows about 6,700 clones, 72% of them singletons. Germline CDR1 and CDR2: LGHNA and YNFKEQ. Losses at the gene ends were 0 bases for V and 0 bases for J; bases not matched to a gene: 7. The CDR3 is 18 residues long. Patients were newly diagnosed with stage II-IVA oral cavity squamous cell carcinoma without prior systemic or radiation treatment. Notes on this clone: What it binds is unknown.

This TCR derives from a person aged 40 to 85 with oral cavity squamous cell carcinoma. Sequencing was performed on PBMCs, taken before nivolumab (anti-PD-1) treatment. The rearrangement joins TRBV4-2 to TRBJ2-1; 8 bases are a match to TRBD2. CDR3 protein: CASSQEGLRGVSYNEQFF. For the CDR3, the DNA is TGTGCCAGCAGCCAAGAGGGATTGCGGGGGGTCTCCTACAATGAGCAGTTCTTC.